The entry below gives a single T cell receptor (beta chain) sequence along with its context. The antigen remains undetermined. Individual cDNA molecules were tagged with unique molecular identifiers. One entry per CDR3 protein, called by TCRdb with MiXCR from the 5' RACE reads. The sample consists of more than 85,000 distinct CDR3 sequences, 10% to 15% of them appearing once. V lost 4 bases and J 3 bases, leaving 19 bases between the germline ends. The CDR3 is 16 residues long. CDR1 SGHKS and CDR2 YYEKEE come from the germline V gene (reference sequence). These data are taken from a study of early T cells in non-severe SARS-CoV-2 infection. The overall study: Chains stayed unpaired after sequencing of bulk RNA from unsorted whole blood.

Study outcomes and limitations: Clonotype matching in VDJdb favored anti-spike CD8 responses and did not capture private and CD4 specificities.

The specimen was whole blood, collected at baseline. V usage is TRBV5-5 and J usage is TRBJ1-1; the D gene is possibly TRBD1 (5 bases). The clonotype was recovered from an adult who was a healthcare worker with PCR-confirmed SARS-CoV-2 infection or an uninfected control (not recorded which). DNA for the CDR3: TGTGCCAGCAGCCTCCGGGGCACGGCCTCTGACACTGAAGCTTTCTTT. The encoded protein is CASSLRGTASDTEAFF.